The rows below give T cell receptor beta chains drawn from one sample of a study of molecular identifiers for immune sequencing clone quantification. TCRdb reprocessed the PCR reads with MiXCR, giving one entry per CDR3 protein. The sample has over 550,000 distinct CDR3 sequences; approximately 24% are singletons. The sample was naive CD8+ T cells from blood, with Jurkat cell RNA spiked in. The receptor set was obtained from a human donor in good health. Some libraries in this study had Jurkat cell RNA spiked in. The CDR3 runs from the conserved cysteine through the conserved F or W. Each record gives: V gene, clone size, J gene, D gene, CDR3 DNA, CDR3 protein. A D gene is named only where the DNA matches it firmly. Clone sizes are given selectively: once, few, many, or a class where the clone is expanded.

TRBV19	few	TRBJ2-1	.	TGTGCCAGTAGTATAGATAGACTCCCCTCCTACAATGAGCAGTTCTTC	CASSIDRLPSYNEQFF
TRBV27	.	TRBJ1-5	.	TGTGCCAGCAGTTTAGGAGGGTTGGTCAATCAGCCCCAGCATTTT	CASSLGGLVNQPQHF
TRBV7-2	.	TRBJ2-3	TRBD1	TGTGCCAGCAGCGCCCGAATACAGGGGGGCACAGATACGCAGTATTTT	CASSARIQGGTDTQYF
TRBV2	few	TRBJ2-7	.	TGTGCCAGCAGTGAAGGGGTAGGGGCGAGCGAGCAGTACTTC	CASSEGVGASEQYF
TRBV12-3/TRBV12-4	many	TRBJ2-3	TRBD2	TGTGCCAGCAGTTCGCCGACTAGCGGGTTCTCAGCTAGCACAGATACGCAGTATTTT	CASSSPTSGFSASTDTQYF
TRBV2	few	TRBJ2-7	.	TGTGCCAGCAGGCCGACCTACGAGCAGTACTTC	CASRPTYEQYF
TRBV12-5	few	TRBJ1-1	.	TGTGCTAGTGGTTTTCCGGGCACTGAAGCTTTCTTT	CASGFPGTEAFF
TRBV7-9	.	TRBJ2-5	.	TGTGCCAGCAGCCAGCTGGGGCCCCAAGAGACCCAGTACTTC	CASSQLGPQETQYF
TRBV19	.	TRBJ1-5	.	TGTGCCAGCCTCGGGGGGGGTGATCAGCCCCAGCATTTT	CASLGGGDQPQHF
TRBV6-2/TRBV6-3	few	TRBJ2-5	TRBD2	TGTGCCAGCAGTTCGAGAAGGGGACTAGCGGGCGTAAGGGAAGAGACCCAGTACTTC	CASSSRRGLAGVREETQYF
TRBV7-2	many	TRBJ2-3	.	TGTGCCAGCAGCATGCCGGGCCTCTTCGATACGCAGTATTTT	CASSMPGLFDTQYF
TRBV7-2	many	TRBJ2-1	.	TGTGCCAGCAGTACCTACATCCCGAGATTGTCCTACAATGAGCAGTTCTTC	CASSTYIPRLSYNEQFF
TRBV4-1	.	TRBJ2-1	.	TGCGCCAGCAGCCAAGAATACGACGCCTCCTACAATGAGCAGTTCTTC	CASSQEYDASYNEQFF
TRBV4-1	.	TRBJ2-7	.	TGCGCCAGCAGCCAAGACCCGGGCCTGACCTACGAGCAGTACTTC	CASSQDPGLTYEQYF
TRBV28	.	TRBJ2-7	.	TGTGCCAGCACCCCCCAAAGGGGGACCCCCTACGAGCAGTACTTC	CASTPQRGTPYEQYF
TRBV19	.	TRBJ1-4	TRBD1	TGTGCCAGTAGTACCGGGACAGGGGTTGAAAAACTGTTTTTT	CASSTGTGVEKLFF
TRBV12-5	.	TRBJ2-2	TRBD1	TGTGCTAGTGGTATAGCCCCGGGACAGAGGAGACTTGACGCCGGGGAGCTGTTTTTT	CASGIAPGQRRLDAGELFF